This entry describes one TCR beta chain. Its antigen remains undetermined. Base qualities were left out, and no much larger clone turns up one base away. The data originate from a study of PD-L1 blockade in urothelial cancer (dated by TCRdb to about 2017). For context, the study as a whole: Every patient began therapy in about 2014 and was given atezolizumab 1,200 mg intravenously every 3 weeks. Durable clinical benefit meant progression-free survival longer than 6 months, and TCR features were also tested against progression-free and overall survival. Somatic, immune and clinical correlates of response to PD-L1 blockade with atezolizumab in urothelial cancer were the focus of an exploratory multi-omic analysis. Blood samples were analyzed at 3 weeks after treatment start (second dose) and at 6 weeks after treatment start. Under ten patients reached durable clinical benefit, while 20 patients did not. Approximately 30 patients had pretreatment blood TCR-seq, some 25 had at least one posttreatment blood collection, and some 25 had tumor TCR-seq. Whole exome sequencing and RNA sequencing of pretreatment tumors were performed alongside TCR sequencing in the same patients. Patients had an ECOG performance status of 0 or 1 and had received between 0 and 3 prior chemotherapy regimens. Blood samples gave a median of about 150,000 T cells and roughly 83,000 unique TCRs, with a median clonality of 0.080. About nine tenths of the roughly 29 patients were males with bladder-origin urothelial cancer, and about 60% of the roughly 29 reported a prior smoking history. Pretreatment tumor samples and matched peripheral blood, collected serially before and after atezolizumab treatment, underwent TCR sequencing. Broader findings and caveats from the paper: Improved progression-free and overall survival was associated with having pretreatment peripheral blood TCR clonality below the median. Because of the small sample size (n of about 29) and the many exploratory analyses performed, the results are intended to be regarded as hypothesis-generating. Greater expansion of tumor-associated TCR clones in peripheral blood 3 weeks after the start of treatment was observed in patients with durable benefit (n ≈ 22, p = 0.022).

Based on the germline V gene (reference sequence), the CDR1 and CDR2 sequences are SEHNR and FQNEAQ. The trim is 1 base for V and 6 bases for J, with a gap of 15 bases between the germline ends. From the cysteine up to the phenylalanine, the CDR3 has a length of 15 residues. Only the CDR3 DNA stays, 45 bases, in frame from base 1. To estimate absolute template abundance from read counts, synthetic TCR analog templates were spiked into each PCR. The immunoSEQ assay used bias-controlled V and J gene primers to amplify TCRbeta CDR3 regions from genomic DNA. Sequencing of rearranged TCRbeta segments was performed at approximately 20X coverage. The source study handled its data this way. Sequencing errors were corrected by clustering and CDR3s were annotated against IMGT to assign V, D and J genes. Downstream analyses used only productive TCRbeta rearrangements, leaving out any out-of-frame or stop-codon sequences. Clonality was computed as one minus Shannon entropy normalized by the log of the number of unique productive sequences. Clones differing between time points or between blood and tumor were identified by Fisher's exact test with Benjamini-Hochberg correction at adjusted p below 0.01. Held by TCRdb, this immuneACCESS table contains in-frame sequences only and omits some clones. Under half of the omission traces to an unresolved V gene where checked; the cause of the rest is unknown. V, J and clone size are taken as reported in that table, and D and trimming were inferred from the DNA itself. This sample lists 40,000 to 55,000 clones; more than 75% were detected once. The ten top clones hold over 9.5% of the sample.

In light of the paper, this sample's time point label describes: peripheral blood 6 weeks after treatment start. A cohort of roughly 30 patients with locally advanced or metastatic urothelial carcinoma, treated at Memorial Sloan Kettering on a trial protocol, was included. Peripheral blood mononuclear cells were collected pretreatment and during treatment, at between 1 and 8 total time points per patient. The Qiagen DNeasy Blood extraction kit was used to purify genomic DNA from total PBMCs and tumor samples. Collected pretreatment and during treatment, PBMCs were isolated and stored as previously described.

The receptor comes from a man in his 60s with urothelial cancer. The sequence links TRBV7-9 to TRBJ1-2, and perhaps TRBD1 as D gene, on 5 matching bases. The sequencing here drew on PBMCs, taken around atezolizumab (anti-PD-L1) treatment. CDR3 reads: CASSLGSSRGDGYTF. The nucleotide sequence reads TGTGCCAGCAGCTTAGGTTCGAGCCGGGGGGATGGCTACACCTTC.